This TCR beta chain was recorded in a study of identical twins. General observations from the study: For cord blood, abundant beta clonotypes had fewer insertions, unlike memory repertoires, which showed none.

TCRdb reprocessed the 5' RACE reads via MiXCR and lists one record per CDR3 protein. The sample yields about 690,000 distinct CDR3 sequences, around 6.1% seen once. The germline V gene has CDR1 MDHEN and CDR2 SYDVKM. Trimming removed 2 bases at V and 5 bases at J, with 20 bases between. This CDR3 spans 17 amino acids. In this sample, this clonotype turned up many times. Its antigen is currently unknown. The V and J genes are TRBV28 and TRBJ2-3; tentative D call: TRBD2 (6 bases). Material for sequencing was naive T cells sorted from blood. This receptor was identified in a man aged 18-30 years in good health. The CDR3 is CASSLLAPTNRGDTQYF. CDR3 nucleotide sequence: TGTGCCAGCAGTTTACTAGCGCCCACGAACCGGGGAGATACGCAGTATTTT. The full variable domain, in which reference TRBV28 and TRBJ2-3 provide the parts outside the CDR3, is DVKVTQSSRYLVKRTGEKVFLECVQDMDHENMFWYRQDPGLGLRLIYFSYDVKMKEKGDIPEGYSVSREKKERFSLILESASTNQTSMYLCASSLLAPTNRGDTQYFGPGTRLTVL.